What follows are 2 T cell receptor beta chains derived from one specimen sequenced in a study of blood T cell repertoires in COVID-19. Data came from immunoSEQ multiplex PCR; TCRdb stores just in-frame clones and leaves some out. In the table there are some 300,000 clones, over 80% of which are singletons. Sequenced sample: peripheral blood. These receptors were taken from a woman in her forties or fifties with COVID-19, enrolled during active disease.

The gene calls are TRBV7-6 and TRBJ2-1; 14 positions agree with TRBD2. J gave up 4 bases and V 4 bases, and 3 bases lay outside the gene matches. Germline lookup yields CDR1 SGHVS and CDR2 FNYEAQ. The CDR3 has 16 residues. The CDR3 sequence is CASSSWTSGRYNEQFF. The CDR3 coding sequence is TGTGCCAGCAGCTCATGGACTAGCGGGAGGTACAATGAGCAGTTCTTC.

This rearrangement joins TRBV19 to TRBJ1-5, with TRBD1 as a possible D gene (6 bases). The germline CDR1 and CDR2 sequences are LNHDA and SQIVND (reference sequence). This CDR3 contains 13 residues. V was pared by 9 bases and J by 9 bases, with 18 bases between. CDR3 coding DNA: TGTGCCAGCTCGGTGAAGGACAGAGTGCCCCAGCATTTT. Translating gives CASSVKDRVPQHF.